Listed here are 9 T cell receptor beta chains from one sample, sequenced in a study of blood T cell repertoires in COVID-19. Profiling relied on immunoSEQ multiplex PCR, and the TCRdb table lists in-frame clones only, not all of them. The sample includes roughly 110,000 clones, approximately 90% of them seen just once. The specimen was peripheral blood. These receptors were taken from a woman aged 25 to 39 with acute or convalescent COVID-19.

In nucleotides, the CDR3 is TGTGCCAGCAACACGGAGGGTTCCTGGGAGACCCAGTACTTC. Amino acids: CASNTEGSWETQYF. The chain links TRBV7-6 to TRBJ2-5, with D possibly TRBD2 on 6 matching bases. The germline gives CDR1 SGHVS, CDR2 FNYEAQ. V shed 7 bases and J shed 5 bases, with 17 bases lying between them. This CDR3 region has 14 residues.

The chain uses TRBV7-8 and TRBJ1-3; TRBD1 matches 8 bases. Trimming removed 1 base from V and 4 bases from J; junction bases left unmatched: 3. The CDR3 runs to 15 residues. Per germline, CDR1 SGHVS and CDR2 FQNEAQ. CDR3 amino acids: CASSLDRGVGNTIYF. The CDR3 DNA reads as TGTGCCAGCAGCTTAGACAGGGGGGTCGGAAACACCATATATTTT.

The chain recombines TRBV4-2 with TRBJ1-2; 7 bases line up with TRBD1. From germline, CDR1 is LGHNA and CDR2 YNFKEQ. The CDR3 extends over 12 amino acids. Germline trimming cut 7 bases from V and 11 bases from J; bases unmatched to any gene: 10. DNA of the CDR3: TGTGCCAGCAACGTAGGGGACAGTGGGTACACCTTC. Encoded protein: CASNVGDSGYTF.

The chain is built from TRBV19 and TRBJ2-7; possibly TRBD2 for D (6 bases). V lost 3 bases to trimming and J lost 4 bases, with 13 bases between them. CDR1 LNHDA and CDR2 SQIVND come from the germline V gene (reference sequence). The CDR3 loop spans 14 amino acids. The CDR3 here is CASSITGLGYEQYF. CDR3 DNA: TGTGCCAGTAGTATCACGGGACTTGGATACGAGCAGTACTTC.

The rearrangement uses TRBV6-2 or TRBV6-3 and TRBJ1-1; a weak D match, TRBD1 (6 bases). The CDR3 runs to 14 residues. Trimming stripped 0 bases from V and 4 bases from J, with 9 bases between. Germline-derived CDR1 and CDR2 are MNHEY and SVGEGT. The CDR3 sequence is CASSYSIRGTEAFF. CDR3 nucleotides: TGTGCCAGCAGTTACTCAATCAGGGGCACTGAAGCTTTCTTT.

J is TRBJ1-2 and V is TRBV27; a weak D match, TRBD1 (6 bases). Per germline, CDR1 MNHEY and CDR2 SMNVEV (reference sequence). Trimming took off 5 bases at V and 5 bases at J, with 15 bases between the two ends. The CDR3 has 14 residues. This CDR3 is CASSPRQESYGYTF. The CDR3 bases are TGTGCCAGCAGTCCTCGACAGGAATCATATGGCTACACCTTC.

The rearrangement joins TRBV29-1 to TRBJ2-2, with 7 nucleotides matching TRBD1. This CDR3 has 15 amino acids. The germline V gene has CDR1 SQVTM and CDR2 ANQGSEA. V was clipped by 6 bases and J by 0 bases; unmatched bases: 7. Written as DNA, the CDR3 is TGCAGCGTACGAACCGGGACAGCGAACACCGGGGAGCTGTTTTTT. This gives the protein CSVRTGTANTGELFF.

This chain joins TRBV11-2 and TRBJ2-5; a possible D gene is TRBD2 (5 bases). In germline, CDR1 is SGHAT, CDR2 FQNNGV. V lost 3 bases and J lost 9, with 14 bases in between. The CDR3 consists of 13 residues. The CDR3 nucleotides read TGTGCCAGCAGCTTCGGGGATGCAAGGGCCCAGTACTTC. This encodes CASSFGDARAQYF.

The gene calls are TRBV2 and TRBJ1-1; TRBD1 matches at 7 bases. The germline gives CDR1 SNHLY, CDR2 FYNNEI. The CDR3 has 13 amino acids. With 8 bases clipped from V and 3 bases from J, the junction kept 6 bases outside the gene matches. The CDR3 protein is CASVRDSHTEAFF. In DNA, the CDR3 is TGTGCCAGCGTCAGGGACAGTCACACTGAAGCTTTCTTT.